A selection of T cell receptor beta chains follows, all from one sample in a study of blood T cell repertoires in COVID-19. Generated by immunoSEQ multiplex PCR, the TCRdb table keeps only in-frame clones and is missing some. This table holds about 61,000 clones, 88% found once. The sequenced sample was peripheral blood. These receptors all stem from a woman between 50 and 59 years old with active or convalescent COVID-19. Both conserved end residues are part of each CDR3. A D gene is named only where the DNA matches it firmly. Rows may omit the clone size; those that give it use once, few, many or a size class.

cdr3_length: 15; d_call: TRBD1; j_call: TRBJ2-7; v_call: TRBV5-1; clone_size: NA; cdr3_aa: CASSRLAGQGAEQYF; cdr3_nt: TGCGCCAGCAGCCGTCTGGCGGGACAGGGGGCCGAGCAGTACTTC
cdr3_length: 16; d_call: NA; j_call: TRBJ2-3; v_call: TRBV2; clone_size: NA; cdr3_aa: CASSVRHPGGADTQYF; cdr3_nt: TGTGCCAGCAGTGTTCGGCATCCCGGGGGAGCAGATACGCAGTATTTT
cdr3_length: 14; d_call: NA; j_call: TRBJ1-4; v_call: TRBV6-5; clone_size: few; cdr3_aa: CASTDHPRGEKLFF; cdr3_nt: TGTGCCAGCACCGACCACCCGAGAGGTGAAAAACTGTTTTTT
cdr3_length: 16; d_call: TRBD2; j_call: TRBJ2-2; v_call: TRBV19; clone_size: NA; cdr3_aa: CASSISGRGGTGELFF; cdr3_nt: TGTGCCAGTAGTATCAGCGGGAGGGGTGGCACCGGGGAGCTGTTTTTT
cdr3_length: 15; d_call: NA; j_call: TRBJ1-4; v_call: TRBV19; clone_size: few; cdr3_aa: CASSMREQGNEKLFF; cdr3_nt: TGTGCCAGTAGTATGAGGGAACAGGGAAATGAAAAACTGTTTTTT
cdr3_length: 14; d_call: TRBD2; j_call: TRBJ2-3; v_call: TRBV7-3; clone_size: NA; cdr3_aa: CASSLNSGRDTQYF; cdr3_nt: TGTGCCAGCAGCTTAAATAGCGGGAGGGATACGCAGTATTTT
cdr3_length: 14; d_call: NA; j_call: TRBJ2-1; v_call: TRBV5-1; clone_size: NA; cdr3_aa: CASMEGTLDNEQFF; cdr3_nt: TGCGCCAGCATGGAAGGGACACTAGACAATGAGCAGTTCTTC
cdr3_length: 15; d_call: TRBD1; j_call: TRBJ1-1; v_call: TRBV19; clone_size: NA; cdr3_aa: CASKEQGSFTGEAFF; cdr3_nt: TGTGCCAGTAAGGAACAGGGGTCATTCACGGGTGAAGCTTTCTTT
cdr3_length: 13; d_call: NA; j_call: TRBJ1-1; v_call: TRBV3-1/TRBV3-2; clone_size: NA; cdr3_aa: CASSQAGITEAFF; cdr3_nt: TGTGCCAGCAGCCAAGCAGGGATCACTGAAGCTTTCTTT
cdr3_length: 15; d_call: NA; j_call: TRBJ2-5; v_call: TRBV3-1/TRBV3-2; clone_size: NA; cdr3_aa: CASSPRQERQETQYF; cdr3_nt: TGTGCCAGCAGCCCGCGACAGGAGAGGCAAGAGACCCAGTACTTC
cdr3_length: 16; d_call: TRBD1; j_call: TRBJ1-2; v_call: TRBV6-1; clone_size: NA; cdr3_aa: CASSGRQTGPIDGYTF; cdr3_nt: TGTGCCAGCAGTGGCCGACAGACAGGGCCGATTGATGGCTACACCTTC
cdr3_length: 15; d_call: TRBD1; j_call: TRBJ2-1; v_call: TRBV6-5; clone_size: few; cdr3_aa: CASSRGQTLYNEQFF; cdr3_nt: TGTGCCAGCAGCAGGGGACAGACCTTATACAATGAGCAGTTCTTC
cdr3_length: 12; d_call: NA; j_call: TRBJ2-1; v_call: TRBV28; clone_size: NA; cdr3_aa: CASRGSFHEQFF; cdr3_nt: TGTGCCAGCAGGGGTAGCTTCCATGAGCAGTTCTTC
cdr3_length: 16; d_call: TRBD2; j_call: TRBJ2-3; v_call: TRBV30; clone_size: NA; cdr3_aa: CAWSPSGLAVRDTQYF; cdr3_nt: TGTGCCTGGAGTCCTTCGGGACTAGCGGTCAGGGATACGCAGTATTTT
cdr3_length: 19; d_call: TRBD2; j_call: TRBJ2-1; v_call: TRBV7-9; clone_size: NA; cdr3_aa: CASSLPSLLAGGPGNEQFF; cdr3_nt: TGTGCCAGCAGCTTACCATCCCTCTTAGCGGGAGGGCCAGGCAATGAGCAGTTCTTC
cdr3_length: 12; d_call: NA; j_call: TRBJ2-1; v_call: TRBV27; clone_size: NA; cdr3_aa: CASSSPAGEQFF; cdr3_nt: TGTGCCAGCAGTTCCCCAGCGGGTGAGCAGTTCTTC
cdr3_length: 15; d_call: TRBD2; j_call: TRBJ2-3; v_call: TRBV7-3; clone_size: NA; cdr3_aa: CASSPASGSTDTQYF; cdr3_nt: TGTGCCAGCTCCCCAGCTAGCGGAAGCACAGATACGCAGTATTTT
cdr3_length: 12; d_call: NA; j_call: TRBJ1-1; v_call: TRBV5-4; clone_size: once; cdr3_aa: CASSRQNTEAFF; cdr3_nt: TGTGCCAGCAGCCGACAGAACACTGAAGCTTTCTTT
cdr3_length: 12; d_call: NA; j_call: TRBJ2-1; v_call: TRBV19; clone_size: NA; cdr3_aa: CASSIDLTQRFF; cdr3_nt: TGTGCCAGTAGTATAGATCTAACCCAACGGTTCTTC
cdr3_length: 14; d_call: NA; j_call: TRBJ2-1; v_call: TRBV19; clone_size: NA; cdr3_aa: CASSIMTGANEQFF; cdr3_nt: TGTGCCAGTAGTATAATGACGGGAGCGAATGAGCAGTTCTTC
cdr3_length: 14; d_call: NA; j_call: TRBJ2-1; v_call: TRBV9; clone_size: NA; cdr3_aa: CASSPRGGHNEQFF; cdr3_nt: TGTGCCAGCAGCCCTCGTGGTGGGCACAATGAGCAGTTCTTC
cdr3_length: 14; d_call: TRBD1; j_call: TRBJ1-2; v_call: TRBV6-5; clone_size: NA; cdr3_aa: CASIVPRQGDGYTF; cdr3_nt: TGTGCCAGCATCGTGCCTCGACAGGGAGATGGCTACACCTTC
cdr3_length: 13; d_call: NA; j_call: TRBJ1-1; v_call: TRBV9; clone_size: NA; cdr3_aa: CASSVVGGNEAFF; cdr3_nt: TGTGCCAGCAGCGTAGTTGGGGGGAATGAAGCTTTCTTT
cdr3_length: 16; d_call: NA; j_call: TRBJ2-7; v_call: TRBV3-1/TRBV3-2; clone_size: NA; cdr3_aa: CASSPSPVAGRYEQYF; cdr3_nt: TGTGCCAGCAGCCCATCCCCGGTGGCGGGACGCTACGAGCAGTACTTC
cdr3_length: 19; d_call: NA; j_call: TRBJ2-1; v_call: TRBV21-1; clone_size: NA; cdr3_aa: CASSKGRLAGGPPYNEQFF; cdr3_nt: TGTGCCAGCAGCAAGGGGAGACTAGCGGGAGGGCCCCCCTACAATGAGCAGTTCTTC
cdr3_length: 15; d_call: TRBD2; j_call: TRBJ2-3; v_call: TRBV18; clone_size: NA; cdr3_aa: CASSQSSGSTDTQYF; cdr3_nt: TGTGCCAGCTCACAGTCTAGCGGCAGCACAGATACGCAGTATTTT
cdr3_length: 17; d_call: TRBD2; j_call: TRBJ2-1; v_call: TRBV11-2; clone_size: NA; cdr3_aa: CASSLDRGGRAYNEQFF; cdr3_nt: TGTGCCAGCAGCTTAGATCGGGGCGGGAGGGCCTACAATGAGCAGTTCTTC
cdr3_length: 13; d_call: NA; j_call: TRBJ1-2; v_call: TRBV3-1/TRBV3-2; clone_size: NA; cdr3_aa: CASSQTRTGGYTF; cdr3_nt: TGTGCCAGCAGCCAGACAAGGACGGGGGGCTACACCTTC
cdr3_length: 15; d_call: NA; j_call: TRBJ2-2; v_call: TRBV7-3; clone_size: NA; cdr3_aa: CASSPFLGLSGELFF; cdr3_nt: TGTGCCAGCAGCCCATTTCTAGGACTTTCCGGGGAGCTGTTTTTT
cdr3_length: 16; d_call: NA; j_call: TRBJ2-7; v_call: TRBV25-1; clone_size: NA; cdr3_aa: CASSEWGGPSSYEQYF; cdr3_nt: TGTGCCAGCAGTGAATGGGGGGGGCCGAGCTCCTACGAGCAGTACTTC
cdr3_length: 15; d_call: NA; j_call: TRBJ1-2; v_call: TRBV11-2; clone_size: NA; cdr3_aa: CASSLDLQGWYGYTF; cdr3_nt: TGTGCCAGCAGCTTAGATCTTCAGGGTTGGTATGGCTACACCTTC
cdr3_length: 13; d_call: NA; j_call: TRBJ1-1; v_call: TRBV27; clone_size: NA; cdr3_aa: CASSLMTNTEAFF; cdr3_nt: TGTGCCAGCAGTCTTATGACAAACACTGAAGCTTTCTTT
cdr3_length: 16; d_call: TRBD1; j_call: TRBJ1-3; v_call: TRBV7-6; clone_size: NA; cdr3_aa: CASSYDPGGTGNTIYF; cdr3_nt: TGTGCCAGCAGCTATGATCCAGGGGGTACTGGAAACACCATATATTTT
cdr3_length: 15; d_call: TRBD1; j_call: TRBJ2-3; v_call: TRBV19; clone_size: NA; cdr3_aa: CASSLTGSSTDTQYF; cdr3_nt: TGTGCCAGTAGCCTGACAGGGTCTAGCACAGATACGCAGTATTTT
cdr3_length: 12; d_call: NA; j_call: TRBJ2-5; v_call: TRBV5-4; clone_size: NA; cdr3_aa: CASSLSSETQYF; cdr3_nt: TGTGCCAGCAGCTTGTCTTCCGAGACCCAGTACTTC
cdr3_length: 18; d_call: TRBD1; j_call: TRBJ2-3; v_call: TRBV4-1; clone_size: NA; cdr3_aa: CASSQDKGASWGTDTQYF; cdr3_nt: TGCGCCAGCAGCCAAGACAAGGGGGCTAGCTGGGGCACAGATACGCAGTATTTT
cdr3_length: 16; d_call: TRBD2; j_call: TRBJ2-3; v_call: TRBV7-9; clone_size: NA; cdr3_aa: CASSPWTSGDTDTQYF; cdr3_nt: TGTGCCAGCAGCCCCTGGACTAGCGGGGACACAGATACGCAGTATTTT
cdr3_length: 17; d_call: NA; j_call: TRBJ1-3; v_call: TRBV18; clone_size: NA; cdr3_aa: CASSPGHGGGSGNTIYF; cdr3_nt: TGTGCCAGCTCACCCGGGCATGGCGGGGGCTCAGGAAACACCATATATTTT
cdr3_length: 18; d_call: TRBD2; j_call: TRBJ2-1; v_call: TRBV4-2; clone_size: NA; cdr3_aa: CASSQTTRIAGGFNEQFF; cdr3_nt: TGTGCCAGCAGCCAGACAACCCGAATAGCGGGAGGCTTCAATGAGCAGTTCTTC
cdr3_length: 13; d_call: NA; j_call: TRBJ2-1; v_call: TRBV27; clone_size: NA; cdr3_aa: CASSSSDRNEQFF; cdr3_nt: TGTGCCAGCAGTTCCTCCGACAGGAATGAGCAGTTCTTC
cdr3_length: 15; d_call: NA; j_call: TRBJ2-1; v_call: TRBV5-1; clone_size: NA; cdr3_aa: CASSQTDGSRDEQFF; cdr3_nt: TGCGCCAGCAGCCAAACCGACGGGAGCCGGGATGAGCAGTTCTTC
cdr3_length: 11; d_call: NA; j_call: TRBJ2-7; v_call: TRBV12-3/TRBV12-4; clone_size: once; cdr3_aa: CASSPGYEQYF; cdr3_nt: TGTGCCAGCAGCCCAGGATACGAGCAGTACTTC
cdr3_length: 16; d_call: TRBD1; j_call: TRBJ1-5; v_call: TRBV19; clone_size: NA; cdr3_aa: CASSFDRGTRNQPQHF; cdr3_nt: TGTGCCAGTAGTTTCGACAGGGGGACTCGCAATCAGCCCCAGCATTTT
cdr3_length: 13; d_call: NA; j_call: TRBJ1-5; v_call: TRBV27; clone_size: NA; cdr3_aa: CASSFRGFQPQHF; cdr3_nt: TGTGCCAGCAGTTTTCGAGGGTTTCAGCCCCAGCATTTT
cdr3_length: 14; d_call: TRBD2; j_call: TRBJ2-7; v_call: TRBV6-1; clone_size: NA; cdr3_aa: CASSEPSGSYEQYF; cdr3_nt: TGTGCCAGCAGTGAACCTAGCGGGAGCTACGAGCAGTACTTC
cdr3_length: 14; d_call: NA; j_call: TRBJ2-5; v_call: TRBV10-1; clone_size: few; cdr3_aa: CASSEYAPVETQYF; cdr3_nt: TGCGCCAGCAGTGAGTACGCCCCGGTGGAGACCCAGTACTTC
cdr3_length: 16; d_call: NA; j_call: TRBJ2-2; v_call: TRBV21-1; clone_size: NA; cdr3_aa: CASSKEGSGRTGELFF; cdr3_nt: TGTGCCAGCAGCAAAGAGGGTAGCGGGAGGACCGGGGAGCTGTTTTTT
cdr3_length: 12; d_call: NA; j_call: TRBJ2-7; v_call: TRBV12-5; clone_size: NA; cdr3_aa: CASGDSLYEQYF; cdr3_nt: TGTGCTAGTGGGGACAGTCTCTACGAGCAGTACTTC
cdr3_length: 15; d_call: TRBD1; j_call: TRBJ1-1; v_call: TRBV3-1/TRBV3-2; clone_size: NA; cdr3_aa: CASSQVRTGITEAFF; cdr3_nt: TGTGCCAGCAGCCAAGTTCGGACAGGGATCACTGAAGCTTTCTTT
cdr3_length: 16; d_call: NA; j_call: TRBJ2-1; v_call: TRBV5-1; clone_size: NA; cdr3_aa: CASSLGLAPQRDEQFF; cdr3_nt: TGCGCCAGCAGCTTGGGGCTAGCGCCGCAAAGGGATGAGCAGTTCTTC
cdr3_length: 15; d_call: NA; j_call: TRBJ2-1; v_call: TRBV7-2; clone_size: NA; cdr3_aa: CASSLGGQDYNEQFF; cdr3_nt: TGTGCCAGCAGCTTAGGTGGCCAAGACTACAATGAGCAGTTCTTC
cdr3_length: 15; d_call: NA; j_call: TRBJ1-3; v_call: TRBV10-1; clone_size: NA; cdr3_aa: CASSEGSHSGNTIYF; cdr3_nt: TGCGCCAGCAGTGAGGGGAGCCACTCTGGAAACACCATATATTTT
cdr3_length: 15; d_call: NA; j_call: TRBJ2-7; v_call: TRBV6-5; clone_size: NA; cdr3_aa: CASIQRGGSSYEQYF; cdr3_nt: TGTGCCAGCATACAAAGAGGAGGCTCCTCCTACGAGCAGTACTTC
cdr3_length: 14; d_call: NA; j_call: TRBJ1-1; v_call: TRBV2; clone_size: NA; cdr3_aa: CASSEISGTAEAFF; cdr3_nt: TGTGCCAGCAGTGAGATCAGCGGAACGGCTGAAGCTTTCTTT
cdr3_length: 16; d_call: TRBD2; j_call: TRBJ2-1; v_call: TRBV7-8; clone_size: NA; cdr3_aa: CASSQLAGVHRPEQFF; cdr3_nt: TGTGCCAGCAGCCAACTAGCGGGGGTACACCGACCTGAGCAGTTCTTC